The entry below describes one T cell receptor beta chain. CDR1 and CDR2 (germline): GTSNPN, SVGIG (reference sequence). The CDR3 runs 13 residues. Trimming stripped 1 base from V and 7 bases from J, with 11 bases between. This entry is derived from a study of cytomegalovirus exposure and HLA in healthy donors. Study at large: Findings of an earlier analysis included roughly 120 million unique TCR beta sequences from 190 million or so T cells.

PCR used 60 Vbeta primers and 13 Jbeta primers. Original processing notes: In a later analysis, the count reached some 88 million unique TCR beta chains, with roughly 9.9 million shared. Measured with immunoSEQ multiplex PCR; TCRdb has only the in-frame clones, and not every one. That table gives V, J and clone size, and the DNA gave D and trimming. The table has over 75,000 clones, about 79% seen once. The clonotype was recovered from a female donor in good health and CMV-seronegative. V is TRBV30 and J is TRBJ1-5; weak D call: TRBD1 (5 bases). Source material: PBMCs. The CDR3 loop reads CAWSGTQGQPQHF. The CDR3 bases are TGTGCCTGGAGTGGTACCCAGGGACAGCCCCAGCATTTT.